Listed below are T cell receptor beta chains from one sample, sequenced in a study of shared clonotypes between healthy human individuals. This table comes from immunoSEQ multiplex PCR, and its TCRdb copy is limited to in-frame clones, with some not included. Of roughly 700,000 clones in the sample, 90% were seen once. The source material was memory CD8+ T cells from PBMCs. Receptors originate from a man aged 18 to 35 in good health. Some clones in this sample may be carry-over from other donors' samples. Each CDR3 is given with its conserved first and last residue. Fields, in order: clone size, V gene, J gene, CDR3 protein. Not every row has a clone size; where given, it reads once, few, many or a size class.

size: .
V: TRBV7-2
J: TRBJ2-5
CDR3: CASSPPAAVQETQYF

size: .
V: TRBV13
J: TRBJ2-2
CDR3: CASSSGTSGWNTGELFF

size: few
V: TRBV10-3
J: TRBJ1-1
CDR3: CAISEFRGADTEAFF

size: .
V: TRBV12-5
J: TRBJ2-1
CDR3: CASGLWGVEPRFF

size: .
V: TRBV27
J: TRBJ2-5
CDR3: CASSSALSRETQYF

size: .
V: TRBV28
J: TRBJ2-5
CDR3: CASSSTGRTGFQETQYF

size: .
V: TRBV10-2
J: TRBJ1-1
CDR3: CASSESAGANTEAFF

size: .
V: TRBV11-2
J: TRBJ2-6
CDR3: CASRLLRTGDPSGANVLTF

size: once
V: TRBV4-1
J: TRBJ2-1
CDR3: CASSYRDSKNNEQFF

size: .
V: TRBV29-1
J: TRBJ2-7
CDR3: CSVDEADSYEQYF

size: .
V: TRBV27
J: TRBJ2-1
CDR3: CASSQQGLAVYNEQFF

size: .
V: TRBV29-1
J: TRBJ2-5
CDR3: CSATPGQETQYF

size: .
V: TRBV27
J: TRBJ1-5
CDR3: CASSPGLDNQPQHF

size: .
V: TRBV30
J: TRBJ2-5
CDR3: CAWRGPGGEGETQYF

size: .
V: TRBV5-3
J: TRBJ1-1
CDR3: CASSLPTWGHTEAFF

size: .
V: TRBV28
J: TRBJ2-7
CDR3: CASSRETVRERLVDEQYF

size: .
V: TRBV4-1
J: TRBJ2-7
CDR3: CASSQDRSRQYF

size: .
V: TRBV7-3
J: TRBJ1-1
CDR3: CASSLTGFGGGPTGTEAFF

size: few
V: TRBV10-3
J: TRBJ2-1
CDR3: CASKLAGENEQFF

size: .
V: TRBV6-6
J: TRBJ1-1
CDR3: CASRTTGETEAFF

size: .
V: TRBV21-1
J: TRBJ2-7
CDR3: CASSKEGPRSPGTYEQYF

size: .
V: TRBV7-6
J: TRBJ2-5
CDR3: CASSLTEYQETQYF

size: .
V: TRBV7-8
J: TRBJ1-1
CDR3: CASSPGGREAFF

size: .
V: TRBV7-9
J: TRBJ2-5
CDR3: CASSTRDSQETQYF

size: .
V: TRBV6-4
J: TRBJ2-1
CDR3: CASSDFAGGEQFF

size: .
V: TRBV7-9
J: TRBJ2-5
CDR3: CASSPKAIKETQYF

size: .
V: TRBV7-9
J: TRBJ2-3
CDR3: CASSPTWGSDTQYF

size: .
V: TRBV7-9
J: TRBJ2-3
CDR3: CASIPAINISTDTQYF

size: .
V: TRBV5-4
J: TRBJ2-1
CDR3: CASSPGTELNEQFF

size: .
V: TRBV19
J: TRBJ1-5
CDR3: CASRKEGIGDQPQHF

size: .
V: TRBV28
J: TRBJ2-3
CDR3: CASSPTSGLTDTQYF

size: few
V: TRBV7-9
J: TRBJ1-1
CDR3: CASSLDMVEAFF

size: .
V: TRBV2
J: TRBJ1-2
CDR3: CASSEADGGNYGYTF

size: .
V: TRBV6-6
J: TRBJ2-3
CDR3: CASSYHQGGTDTQYF

size: .
V: TRBV4-2
J: TRBJ2-1
CDR3: CASSQYRVNEQFF

size: medium-sized
V: TRBV2
J: TRBJ1-2
CDR3: CASSADRGLTYGYTF

size: .
V: TRBV7-3
J: TRBJ2-1
CDR3: CASSSTGSPYNEQFF

size: .
V: TRBV29-1
J: TRBJ1-1
CDR3: CSVEGEQGLNTEAFF

size: .
V: TRBV21-1
J: TRBJ2-3
CDR3: CASSKVGGLADTDTQYF